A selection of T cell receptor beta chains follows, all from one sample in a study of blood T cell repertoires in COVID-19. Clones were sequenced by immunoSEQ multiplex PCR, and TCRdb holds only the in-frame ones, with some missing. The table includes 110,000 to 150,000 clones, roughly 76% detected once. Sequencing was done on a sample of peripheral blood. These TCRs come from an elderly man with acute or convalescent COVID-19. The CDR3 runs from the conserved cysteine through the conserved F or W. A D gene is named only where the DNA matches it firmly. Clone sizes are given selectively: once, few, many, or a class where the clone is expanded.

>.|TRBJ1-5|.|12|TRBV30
TGTGCCTGGAGTTCGGGGAATCAGCCCCAGCATTTT
CAWSSGNQPQHF
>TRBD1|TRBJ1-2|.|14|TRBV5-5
TGTGCCAGCAGCCGAGGACAGGGAATGCATGGCTACACCTTC
CASSRGQGMHGYTF
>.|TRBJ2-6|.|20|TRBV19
TGTGCCAGTAGTGTCCGATCCCGGGACAGCGGGGGTATCCGGGCCAACGTCCTGACTTTC
CASSVRSRDSGGIRANVLTF
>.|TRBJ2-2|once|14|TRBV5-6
TGTGCCAGCAGCTTAGCGCCGAACACCGGGGAGCTGTTTTTT
CASSLAPNTGELFF
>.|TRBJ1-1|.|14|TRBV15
TGTGCCACCAGCAGAGGTACCCGAGGGACTGAAGCTTTCTTT
CATSRGTRGTEAFF
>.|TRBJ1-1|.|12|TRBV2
TGTGCTACCCGAGGGGGGGTGGCTGAAGCTTTCTTT
CATRGGVAEAFF
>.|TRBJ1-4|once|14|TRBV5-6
TGTGCCAGCAGCCCCGATCTTATGGGGCGAAAACTGTTTTTT
CASSPDLMGRKLFF
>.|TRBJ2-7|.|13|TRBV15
TGTGCCACCAGCAGTGCAGTTTTGGACGAGCAGTACTTC
CATSSAVLDEQYF
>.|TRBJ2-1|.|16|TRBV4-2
TGTGCCAGCAGCCGGGGGGAAGGTCCCCAGGGCAATGAGCAGTTCTTC
CASSRGEGPQGNEQFF
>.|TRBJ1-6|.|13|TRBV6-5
TGTGCCAGCGGGGGGGGTTTGAGTTCACCCCTCCACTTT
CASGGGLSSPLHF
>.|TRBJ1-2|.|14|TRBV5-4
TGTGCCAGCAGCTTGGCCATGGCAGGGCAAGGCTACACCTTC
CASSLAMAGQGYTF
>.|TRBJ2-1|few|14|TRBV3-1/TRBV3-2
TGTGCCAGCAGCCAAGACAGCTCCTACAATGAGCAGTTCTTC
CASSQDSSYNEQFF
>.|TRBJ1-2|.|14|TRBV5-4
TGTGCCAGCAGCTTGTTCACCCATAGTTATGGCTACACCTTC
CASSLFTHSYGYTF
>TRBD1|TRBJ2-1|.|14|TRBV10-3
TGTGCCATCACGTTGGACAGGGTCTACAATGAGCAGTTCTTC
CAITLDRVYNEQFF
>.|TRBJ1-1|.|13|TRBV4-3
TGCGCCAGCAGCCAGGAGATAGGCACTGAAGCTTTCTTT
CASSQEIGTEAFF
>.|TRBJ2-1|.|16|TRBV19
TGTGCCAGTAGTACCAAGGCACAGCCCGTCCACAATGAGCAGTTCTTC
CASSTKAQPVHNEQFF
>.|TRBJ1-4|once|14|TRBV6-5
TGTGCCAGCGCGCGCATCGCAACTAATGAAAAACTGTTTTTT
CASARIATNEKLFF
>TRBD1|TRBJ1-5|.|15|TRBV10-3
TGTGCCATCAGTGAGACGGACAGGGGAAATCAGCCCCAGCATTTT
CAISETDRGNQPQHF
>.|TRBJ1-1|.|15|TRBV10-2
TGCGCCAGCAGTGAGAGGGGGGGATCTATCACTGAAGCTTTCTTT
CASSERGGSITEAFF
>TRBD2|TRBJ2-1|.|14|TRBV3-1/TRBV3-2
TGTGCCAGCAGCCAGCGGGGGGGCGTGAATGAGCAGTTCTTC
CASSQRGGVNEQFF
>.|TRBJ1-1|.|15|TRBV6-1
TGTGCCAGCAGTGAAAACAGGGCCCTAAAGACTGAAGCTTTCTTT
CASSENRALKTEAFF
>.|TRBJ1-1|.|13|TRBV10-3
TGTGCCATCAGTGAGGGGCTGAACACTGAAGCTTTCTTT
CAISEGLNTEAFF
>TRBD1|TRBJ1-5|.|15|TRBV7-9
TGTGCCAGCAGCCTGGGACAGGCCCCCAATCAGCCCCAGCATTTT
CASSLGQAPNQPQHF
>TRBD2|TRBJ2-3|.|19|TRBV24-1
TGTGCCACCAGTGGGGGACAGGGCTCTAGCGGGGGGGCCACAGATACGCAGTATTTT
CATSGGQGSSGGATDTQYF
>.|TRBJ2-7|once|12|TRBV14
TGTGCCAGCAGCCAAGGCGGGACCGAGCAGTACTTC
CASSQGGTEQYF
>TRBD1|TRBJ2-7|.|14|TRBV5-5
TGTGCCAGCAGCACCCGGACAGGCCCCTACGAGCAGTACTTC
CASSTRTGPYEQYF